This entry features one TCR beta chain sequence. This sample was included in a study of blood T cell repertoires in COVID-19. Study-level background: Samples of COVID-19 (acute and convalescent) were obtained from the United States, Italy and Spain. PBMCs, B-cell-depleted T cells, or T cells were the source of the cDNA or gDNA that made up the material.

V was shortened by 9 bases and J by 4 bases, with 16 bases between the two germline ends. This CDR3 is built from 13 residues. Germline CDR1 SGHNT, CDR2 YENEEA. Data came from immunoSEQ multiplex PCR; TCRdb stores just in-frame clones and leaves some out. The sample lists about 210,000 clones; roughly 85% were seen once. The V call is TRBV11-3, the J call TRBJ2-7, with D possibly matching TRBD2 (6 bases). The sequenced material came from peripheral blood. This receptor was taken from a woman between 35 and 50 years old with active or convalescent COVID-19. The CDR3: CASGTPRKYEQYF. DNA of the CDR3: TGTGCCAGTGGGACTCCGAGGAAATACGAGCAGTACTTC.